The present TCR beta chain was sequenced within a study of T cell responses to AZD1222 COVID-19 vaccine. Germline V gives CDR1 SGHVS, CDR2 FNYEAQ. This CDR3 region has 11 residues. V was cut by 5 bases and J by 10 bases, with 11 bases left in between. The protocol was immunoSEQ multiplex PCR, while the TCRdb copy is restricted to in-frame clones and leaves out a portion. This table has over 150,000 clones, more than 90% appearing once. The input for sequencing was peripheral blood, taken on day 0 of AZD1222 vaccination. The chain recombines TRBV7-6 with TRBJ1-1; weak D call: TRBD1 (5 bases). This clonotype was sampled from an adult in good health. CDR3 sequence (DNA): TGTGCCAGCAGCACGACAGTGAGAGCTTTCTTT. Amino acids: CASSTTVRAFF.